The 22 T cell receptor beta chains below come from one sample, sequenced in a study of patients and donors after allogeneic stem cell transplantation (dated by TCRdb to 2018 to 2021). The library was built by means of RT-PCR. The sample was run on a NextSeq 550. TCRdb trimmed the raw reads at Q25, called clones with MiXCR and kept productive beta chains. Each entry merges the rows of one CDR3 protein and shows their most common DNA and genes. This sample has about 960,000 distinct CDR3 sequences in its table, and over 15% of those were observed once. Roughly 6.4% of the sample rests with the top ten. Sequencing used blood, either unsorted or a sorted T cell fraction (not recorded which). The receptors come from a human donor who was either an allogeneic HSCT recipient or a stem cell or donor lymphocyte infusion donor (not recorded which). It is not recorded whose cells these are; they may come from a transplant donor.

The V and J genes are TRBV12-3 or TRBV12-4 and TRBJ1-2; D remains unclear. The CDR3 length is 14 residues. V was cut by 5 bases and J by 3 bases, with 13 bases left in between. CDR3 sequence: CASSPGPSHYGYTF. CDR3 sequence (DNA): TGTGCCAGCAGTCCTGGACCATCCCACTATGGCTACACCTTC.

V is TRBV12-3 or TRBV12-4 and J is TRBJ1-6, with TRBD1 matching 7 bases. The V gene end was trimmed by 5 bases and the J gene end by 9 bases; junction bases not matched to a gene: 13. CDR3 length: 16 residues. The DNA for the CDR3 is TGTGCCAGCAGTCTGCAATCCGGGACAGTAGCTTCACCCCTCCACTTT. Translated, it gives CASSLQSGTVASPLHF.

The chain has TRBV5-1 and TRBJ1-1; weak D call: TRBD1 (6 bases). V was clipped by 0 bases and J by 3 bases, with 15 bases between them. CDR1 and CDR2 (germline): SGHRS, YFSETQ. This CDR3 has 16 residues. The CDR3 spells CASSLGGPGRDTEAFF. The CDR3 DNA reads as TGCGCCAGCAGCTTGGGGGGGCCTGGGAGGGACACTGAAGCTTTCTTT.

Only a few counts were recorded for this clonotype. The genes are TRBV20-1 and TRBJ1-1, with D maybe TRBD1 (6 bases). The germline V gene has CDR1 DFQATT and CDR2 SNEGSKA (reference sequence). Trimming stripped 6 bases from V and 6 bases from J, with 17 bases between. The length of the CDR3 is 13 residues. The CDR3 loop reads CSALGGQSAEAFF. The CDR3 nucleotides read TGCAGTGCCTTAGGGGGGCAGTCCGCTGAAGCTTTCTTT.

This chain uses TRBV27 with TRBJ2-1; 14 bases match TRBD2. Germline CDR1 MNHEY, CDR2 SMNVEV (reference sequence). Trimming cost V 6 bases and J 9 bases; bases outside gene matches: 13. This CDR3 contains 17 residues. The CDR3 reads CASSPKGGLAGVSEQFF. CDR3 nucleotides: TGTGCCAGCAGCCCCAAAGGGGGACTAGCGGGAGTGAGTGAGCAGTTCTTC.

The chain employs TRBV29-1 and TRBJ2-1; D gene uncertain. The CDR3 is made up of 13 amino acids. The germline V and J ends were trimmed by 7 bases and 5 bases, with 15 bases remaining between them. From germline, CDR1 is SQVTM and CDR2 ANQGSEA. The CDR3 DNA reads as TGCAGCGGGGCTGAACGGATTAACAATGAGCAGTTCTTC. Its protein is CSGAERINNEQFF.

This clonotype occurred a few times. The chain is built from TRBV15 and TRBJ2-7, with 8 nucleotides matching TRBD1. The germline gives CDR1 LNHNV, CDR2 YYDKDF (reference sequence). This CDR3 spans 16 amino acids. V shed 4 bases, J shed 6 bases, and the junction held 14 bases outside the gene matches. The CDR3 protein is CATSTARTGSPIEQYF. The CDR3 DNA sequence: TGTGCCACCAGCACCGCCAGGACAGGGTCCCCTATCGAGCAGTACTTC.

The sample holds a few counts of this clonotype. The CDR3: CASSPEAGVVETQYF. For the CDR3, the DNA is TGTGCCAGCAGCCCGGAAGCGGGAGTGGTCGAGACCCAGTACTTC. This chain uses TRBV11-2 with TRBJ2-5; TRBD2 matches at 8 bases. With 5 bases clipped from V and 5 bases from J, the junction kept 10 bases outside the gene matches. The CDR3 sequence is 15 residues long. CDR1 SGHAT and CDR2 FQNNGV come from the germline V gene.

In this sample, this clonotype turned up many times. The rearrangement links TRBV12-3 or TRBV12-4 to TRBJ2-3, with D tentatively TRBD1 (6 bases). CDR3 length: 13 residues. The V end lost 3 bases, the J end lost 6 bases, and 10 bases lay between the germline ends. This CDR3 is CASSLGALDTQYF. DNA of the CDR3: TGTGCCAGCAGTTTGGGGGCGCTGGATACGCAGTATTTT.

This clonotype has more than one count but fewer than ten. V gene TRBV12-3 or TRBV12-4 combines with J gene TRBJ2-1; D not resolved. The CDR3 consists of 14 residues. Trimming stripped 3 bases from V and 5 bases from J, with 11 bases between. In nucleotides, the CDR3 is TGTGCCAGCAGTTTGGGGTGGGGAAACAATGAGCAGTTCTTC. Its translation: CASSLGWGNNEQFF.

The chain has TRBV12-3 or TRBV12-4 and TRBJ1-1, with TRBD1 matching over 11 bases. The CDR3 has 17 amino acids. Trimming removed 0 bases from V and 5 bases from J; junction bases left unmatched: 8. In DNA form, the CDR3 reads TGTGCCAGCAGTTTAGCGCTAAGTGGGACAGGGGGGACTGAAGCTTTCTTT. Encoded protein: CASSLALSGTGGTEAFF.

This clonotype has a handful of counts. The V and J genes are TRBV4-3 and TRBJ2-1, with 9 bases identical to TRBD1. With 3 bases clipped from V and 8 bases from J, the junction kept 5 bases outside the gene matches. Per the germline V gene, CDR1 is LGHNA and CDR2 is YSLEER. The CDR3 is 14 amino acids. CDR3 loop: CASSHAGTGYEQFF. In DNA form, the CDR3 reads TGCGCCAGCAGCCACGCCGGGACAGGGTATGAGCAGTTCTTC.

This chain links TRBV19 with TRBJ2-1; D ambiguous. CDR3 size: 13 residues. CDR1 LNHDA and CDR2 SQIVND come from the germline V gene (reference sequence). V shed 4 bases and J shed 7 bases, with 11 bases lying between them. The CDR3 DNA follows: TGTGCCAGTAGTAGAGCTCCCGGGAATGAGCAGTTCTTC. This sequence encodes CASSRAPGNEQFF.

This rearrangement joins TRBV24-1 to TRBJ1-2; D ambiguous. Germline CDR1 KGHDR, CDR2 SFDVKD. Trimming took off 6 bases at V and 3 bases at J, with 10 bases between the two ends. This CDR3 region has 13 residues. CDR3 nucleotides: TGTGCCACCAGTCTATGGAAGGACTATGGCTACACCTTC. Translated, it gives CATSLWKDYGYTF.

This rearrangement joins TRBV4-1 to TRBJ1-1; weak D call: TRBD1 (6 bases). The CDR3 is made up of 13 amino acids. Germline V gene data show CDR1 as MGHRA and CDR2 as YSYEKL. The V end was cut by 7 bases, the J end by 6 bases, with 15 bases between. The CDR3 protein is CASKEGVGAEAFF. Written as DNA, the CDR3 is TGCGCCAGCAAAGAGGGGGTGGGCGCTGAAGCTTTCTTT.

The CDR3 loop is CASSDGGGGTEAFF. The CDR3 nucleotides are TGTGCCAGCAGCGATGGGGGAGGGGGCACTGAAGCTTTCTTT. The chain has TRBV12-3 or TRBV12-4 and TRBJ1-1, with D possibly being TRBD1 (6 bases). V was shortened by 6 bases and J by 4 bases, with 15 bases between the two germline ends. This CDR3 region has 14 residues.

This CDR3 reads CASSEGQGSADTQYF. The CDR3 DNA reads as TGTGCCAGCAGTGAAGGCCAGGGTAGCGCAGATACGCAGTATTTT. The chain recombines TRBV2 with TRBJ2-3; TRBD1 or TRBD2 may be the D gene (5 bases each). V was pared by 1 base and J by 4 bases, with 12 bases between. The CDR3 runs to 15 residues. Looked up from germline, CDR1 is SNHLY and CDR2 is FYNNEI.

The sample holds many counts of this clonotype. This sequence joins TRBV10-3 and TRBJ2-5; 7 nucleotides align to TRBD1. From germline, CDR1 is ENHRY and CDR2 SYGVKD. The CDR3 runs to 16 residues. V lost 2 bases to trimming and J lost 1 base; unmatched junction nucleotides: 7. The CDR3 DNA sequence: TGTGCCATCAGTGAGGTGGGGACAGTCCTCCAAGAGACCCAGTACTTC. Protein sequence: CAISEVGTVLQETQYF.

The gene calls are TRBV21-1 and TRBJ2-5; no check of the table's D call, TRBD1, against the DNA was made. TRBV21-1 is tagged as a pseudogene. This CDR3 spans 14 amino acids. The CDR3: CASTQGNLQETQYF. DNA of the CDR3: TGTGCCAGCACGCAGGGGAACCTTCAAGAGACCCAGTACTTC.

The chain combines TRBV5-1 with TRBJ1-1, with 8 bases identical to TRBD1. CDR1 is SGHRS and CDR2 is YFSETQ in the germline V gene. V lost 5 bases to trimming and J lost 6 bases; unmatched junction nucleotides: 6. CDR3 length: 13 residues. CDR3 nucleotides: TGCGCCAGCAGTCCCGGGACAGGCCCTGAAGCTTTCTTT. As protein: CASSPGTGPEAFF.

The chain recombines TRBV12-3 or TRBV12-4 with TRBJ1-5; D not certain. There are 13 residues in the CDR3. Trimming pared 3 bases from V and 4 bases from J, leaving 7 bases between. The CDR3 nucleotides read TGTGCCAGCAGTTTTGCCGTAAATCAGCCCCAGCATTTT. Translated, it gives CASSFAVNQPQHF.

This clonotype occurred many times. The chain uses TRBV5-1 and TRBJ1-6, with D perhaps TRBD1 (5 bases). V gave up 0 bases and J gave up 12 bases, with 10 bases separating them. This CDR3 has 13 amino acids. Per the germline V gene, CDR1 is SGHRS and CDR2 is YFSETQ. Here the CDR3 reads CASSLEGREPLHF. Written as DNA, the CDR3 is TGCGCCAGCAGCTTGGAGGGGCGTGAACCCCTCCACTTT.